The 28 T cell receptor beta chains given below trace back to one sample, sequenced in a study of naive and memory T cell subsets. Four PCR rounds used nested alpha and beta constant region primers plus the SP2 primer. Each CDR3 protein gets one entry after TCRdb re-called the 5' RACE reads with MiXCR. The sample includes more than 60,000 distinct CDR3 sequences, around 8% seen only once; the top ten take about a fifth. TCR cDNA received a 3' ligated oligonucleotide that carried a UMI. These receptors originate from a female donor in good health.

V and J are TRBV12-3 or TRBV12-4 and TRBJ2-3; 15 positions agree with TRBD2. The trim removed 6 bases at V and 5 bases at J, leaving 6 bases unmatched. The CDR3 consists of 16 residues. The CDR3 coding sequence is TGTGCCAGCAGGACGGGACTAGCGGGGGGACGAGATACGCAGTATTTT. The encoded protein is CASRTGLAGGRDTQYF.

This clonotype was observed at least ten times. The J gene is TRBJ2-2, the V gene TRBV14; no clear D gene. This CDR3 has 12 amino acids. Per germline, CDR1 SGHDN and CDR2 FVKESK. V was pared by 7 bases and J by 6 bases, with 9 bases between. The DNA for the CDR3 is TGTGCCAGCACCACCGGCCCCGGGGAGCTGTTTTTT. Translation gives CASTTGPGELFF.

This clonotype was recorded many times. J is TRBJ1-2 and V is TRBV12-3 or TRBV12-4; the D gene is possibly TRBD1 (6 bases). Trimming removed 4 bases at V and 7 bases at J, with 19 bases between. CDR3 length: 15 amino acids. The CDR3: CASSSMGGAIFGYTF. The CDR3 DNA reads as TGTGCCAGCAGTTCCATGGGGGGGGCGATCTTTGGCTACACCTTC.

V is TRBV12-3 or TRBV12-4 and J is TRBJ2-3; 13 bases agree with TRBD2. This CDR3 region has 17 residues. J lost 2 bases, V lost 4 bases, and 6 bases had no gene match. For the CDR3, the DNA is TGTGCCAGCAGTTGGGGACTAGCGGGGCCACTCACAGATACGCAGTATTTT. It encodes CASSWGLAGPLTDTQYF.

This clonotype was counted a few times. J is TRBJ2-7 and V is TRBV6-1; 9 bases line up with TRBD2. This CDR3 is built from 14 residues. The V gene's germline CDR1 is MNHNS and CDR2 SASEGT. J lost 4 bases, V lost 4 bases, and 5 bases had no gene match. Here the CDR3 DNA reads TGTGCCAGCAGTGCGGGTCTAGCGGGATACGAGCAGTACTTC. As protein: CASSAGLAGYEQYF.

The rearrangement links TRBV29-1 to TRBJ1-2, with D possibly being TRBD1 (5 bases). V shed 2 bases and J shed 0 bases, with 10 bases lying between them. The CDR3 contains 14 residues. CDR1 is SQVTM, CDR2 ANQGSEA, per germline. The CDR3 reads CSVETPGANYGYTF. Written as DNA, the CDR3 is TGCAGCGTTGAAACGCCGGGGGCTAACTATGGCTACACCTTC.

This clonotype was observed a handful of times. This sequence joins TRBV20-1 and TRBJ1-2; a possible D gene is TRBD1 (5 bases). CDR1 and CDR2 from the germline V gene are DFQATT and SNEGSKA (reference sequence). V lost 6 bases and J 5 bases, leaving 13 bases between the germline ends. This CDR3 spans 12 amino acids. The CDR3 DNA follows: TGCAGTGCCCCCCAGGGAAATTATGGCTACACCTTC. Protein product: CSAPQGNYGYTF.

V is TRBV7-8 and J is TRBJ1-1, with D hard to call. This CDR3 is 13 amino acids long. Looked up from germline, CDR1 is SGHVS and CDR2 is FQNEAQ. Trimming left V 5 bases short and J 0 bases short, with 7 bases between. CDR3 amino acids: CASSLQMNTEAFF. CDR3 in DNA: TGTGCCAGCAGCCTACAGATGAACACTGAAGCTTTCTTT. Full variable domain (outside the CDR3, taken from reference TRBV7-8 and TRBJ1-1): GAGVSQSPRYKVAKRGQDVALRCDPISGHVSLFWYQQALGQGPEFLTYFQNEAQLDKSGLPSDRFFAERPEGSVSTLKIQRTQQEDSAVYLCASSLQMNTEAFFGQGTRLTVV.

The chain couples TRBV25-1 to TRBJ1-1; no reliable D call. V was pared by 2 bases and J by 6 bases, with 4 bases between. This CDR3 contains 11 residues. Germline loops: CDR1 MGHDK, CDR2 SYGVNS. CDR3 region: CASSEIAEAFF. For the CDR3, the DNA is TGTGCCAGCAGTGAAATCGCTGAAGCTTTCTTT. Drawing the rest from reference TRBV25-1 and TRBJ1-1, the complete variable domain is EADIYQTPRYLVIGTGKKITLECSQTMGHDKMYWYQQDPGMELHLIHYSYGVNSTEKGDLSSESTVSRIRTEHFPLTLESARPSHTSQYLCASSEIAEAFFGQGTRLTVV.

The rearrangement links TRBV2 to TRBJ1-4; 8 bases are a match to TRBD1. The CDR3 contains 13 residues. CDR1 and CDR2 from the germline V gene are SNHLY and FYNNEI. The J segment lost 7 bases and the V segment lost 6 bases, leaving 4 bases of the junction unmatched. Here the CDR3 reads CASRDRESEKLFF. For the CDR3, the DNA is TGTGCCAGCAGGGACAGGGAAAGTGAAAAACTGTTTTTT.

This chain links TRBV2 with TRBJ1-3; D is undetermined. The V gene lost 4 bases and the J gene lost 0 bases, with 7 bases spanning the gap. Germline V gene lookup returns CDR1 SNHLY and CDR2 FYNNEI. This CDR3 comprises 14 residues. This CDR3 reads CASSGQISGNTIYF. In nucleotides, the CDR3 is TGTGCCAGCAGTGGGCAAATCTCTGGAAACACCATATATTTT.

The V gene is TRBV5-1, the J gene TRBJ2-3; a possible D gene is TRBD2 (5 bases). Per the germline V gene, CDR1 is SGHRS and CDR2 is YFSETQ. V shed 0 bases and J shed 3 bases, with 11 bases lying between them. This CDR3 is built from 15 residues. The CDR3 region has the DNA TGCGCCAGCAGCTTGGGGCTGCGGGTGACAGATACGCAGTATTTT. It translates to CASSLGLRVTDTQYF. Full variable domain (missing parts from reference TRBV5-1 and TRBJ2-3): KAGVTQTPRYLIKTRGQQVTLSCSPISGHRSVSWYQQTPGQGLQFLFEYFSETQRNKGNFPGRFSGRQFSNSRSEMNVSTLELGDSALYLCASSLGLRVTDTQYFGPGTRLTVL.

The rearrangement joins TRBV12-5 to TRBJ2-1, with 7 bases fitting TRBD1. This CDR3 has 14 amino acids. Germline lookup yields CDR1 LGHNT and CDR2 FRNRAP. V lost 6 bases and J lost 3; bases outside the gene matches: 5. CDR3 amino acids: CASGSDRFYNEQFF. The CDR3 DNA is TGTGCTAGTGGCTCGGACAGGTTCTACAATGAGCAGTTCTTC.

This clonotype was picked up many times. The genes are TRBV12-3 or TRBV12-4 and TRBJ1-6; D gene ambiguous. Deletions cut 6 bases from V and 0 bases from J, with 6 bases between. This CDR3 contains 14 residues. CDR3 in DNA: TGTGCCAGCAGCCGCGTCTCCTATAATTCACCCCTCCACTTT. It yields the protein CASSRVSYNSPLHF.

The chain links TRBV18 to TRBJ1-2; 8 bases line up with TRBD1. This CDR3 contains 16 residues. The J segment lost 6 bases and the V segment lost 0 bases, leaving 9 bases of the junction unmatched. Germline CDR1 and CDR2: KGHSH and LQKENI. The CDR3 loop reads CASSPPHGPGGNGYTF. In nucleotides, the CDR3 is TGTGCCAGCTCACCACCTCATGGTCCAGGGGGCAATGGCTACACCTTC.

This rearrangement joins TRBV6-1 to TRBJ2-1; unclear D gene. With 2 bases removed from V and 0 bases from J, the gap between germline ends came to 11 bases. The CDR3 sequence is 16 residues long. Germline CDR1 and CDR2: MNHNS and SASEGT. The CDR3 sequence: CASSELGPSSYNEQFF. The CDR3 nucleotides are TGTGCCAGCAGTGAACTCGGACCAAGCTCCTACAATGAGCAGTTCTTC.

In the case of this clonotype: A much larger clone sits a single nucleotide away, making a read error possible. The conserved phenylalanine or tryptophan is not found at the CDR3 terminus, so this likely reflects a read error. The chain has TRBV27 and TRBJ2-3; 11 bases map to TRBD2. After removal of 3 bases from V and 2 bases from J, the junction contained 1 base not matched to a gene. Germline V gives CDR1 MNHEY, CDR2 SMNVEV (reference sequence). The CDR3 is 15 amino acids. The CDR3 loop reads CASSLGLAVTDTQYL. The CDR3 DNA reads TGTGCCAGCAGTTTGGGACTAGCGGTCACAGATACGCAGTATTTG.

This clonotype is deemed medium-sized. The rearrangement uses TRBV27 and TRBJ1-1; unclear D gene. Germline CDR1 and CDR2: MNHEY and SMNVEV (reference sequence). Trimming pared 4 bases from V and 1 base from J, leaving 7 bases between. The CDR3 is 13 amino acids. The CDR3 region is CASSSTENTEAFF. CDR3 coding DNA: TGTGCCAGCAGTTCAACAGAGAACACTGAAGCTTTCTTT.

The chain uses TRBV6-2 or TRBV6-3 and TRBJ1-1; D remains unclear. This CDR3 is built from 13 residues. Trimming removed 4 bases from V and 1 base from J, with 7 bases in between. In germline, CDR1 is MNHEY, CDR2 SVGEGT. Here the CDR3 DNA reads TGTGCCAGCAGTTGGGCCACGAACACTGAAGCTTTCTTT. It codes for CASSWATNTEAFF.

The rearrangement joins TRBV19 to TRBJ2-3, with TRBD2 matching over 15 bases. The CDR3 is made up of 17 amino acids. Germline CDR1 is LNHDA and CDR2 is SQIVND (reference sequence). The V segment lost 5 bases and the J segment 4 bases; nucleotides outside the gene matches: 7. The CDR3 spells CASSSGLAGGLADTQYF. DNA for the CDR3: TGTGCCAGTAGTTCAGGACTAGCGGGGGGGCTCGCAGATACGCAGTATTTT.

This clonotype was observed a few times. The V gene is TRBV30, the J gene TRBJ1-6; the D is unclear. Germline values: CDR1 GTSNPN, CDR2 SVGIG (reference sequence). The V gene lost 2 bases and the J gene lost 9 bases, with 8 bases spanning the gap. The CDR3 has 12 residues. CDR3 residues: CAWSRGGSPLHF. The CDR3 bases are TGTGCCTGGAGTCGGGGAGGTTCACCCCTCCACTTT.

This clonotype appeared many times. V usage is TRBV6-5 and J usage is TRBJ1-1; TRBD1 might be the D (5 bases). This CDR3 is 12 amino acids long. Trimming stripped 6 bases from V and 10 bases from J, with 15 bases between. Per the germline V gene, CDR1 is MNHEY and CDR2 is SVGAGI. The DNA of the CDR3 is TGTGCCAGCAGGAAACTTGATGGGGGAGCTTTCTTT. Its protein product is CASRKLDGGAFF.

The chain uses TRBV15 and TRBJ2-1; D is unresolved. CDR1 and CDR2 (germline): LNHNV, YYDKDF (reference sequence). The CDR3 consists of 15 residues. V lost 1 base and J 0 bases, leaving 7 bases between the germline ends. This chain's CDR3 is CATSRVDGSYNEQFF. The CDR3 DNA follows: TGTGCCACCAGCAGAGTAGACGGCTCCTACAATGAGCAGTTCTTC.

At least ten counts were recorded for this clonotype. The chain carries TRBV7-9 and TRBJ1-4; TRBD1 is a possible D gene (5 bases). V was clipped by 5 bases and J by 4 bases, with 17 bases between them. The CDR3 covers 16 residues. Germline lookup yields CDR1 SEHNR and CDR2 FQNEAQ (reference sequence). CDR3 residues: CASSPYSGLSNEKLFF. The CDR3, as DNA: TGTGCCAGCAGCCCCTATTCAGGGTTGAGTAATGAAAAACTGTTTTTT. Filled out from reference TRBV7-9 and TRBJ1-4, the complete variable domain reads DTGVSQNPRHKITKRGQNVTFRCDPISEHNRLYWYRQTLGQGPEFLTYFQNEAQLEKSRLLSDRFSAERPKGSFSTLEIQRTEQGDSAMYLCASSPYSGLSNEKLFFGSGTQLSVL.

The rearrangement joins TRBV6-1 to TRBJ2-3, with unresolved D. Per the germline V gene, CDR1 is MNHNS and CDR2 is SASEGT. Trimming pared 0 bases from V and 1 base from J, leaving 11 bases between. CDR3 length equals 16 residues. This CDR3 reads CASSEAWQTRTDTQYF. The CDR3 nucleotides read TGTGCCAGCAGTGAAGCTTGGCAGACTCGCACAGATACGCAGTATTTT.

The table lists this clonotype with many counts. The J gene is TRBJ1-4, the V gene TRBV20-1, with D possibly matching TRBD1 (6 bases). Germline V gene data show CDR1 as DFQATT and CDR2 as SNEGSKA (reference sequence). The CDR3 is 16 residues long. V lost 0 bases and J 4 bases, leaving 15 bases between the germline ends. CDR3 sequence: CSARDPQGFNNEKLFF. CDR3 bases: TGCAGTGCTAGAGACCCACAGGGCTTTAATAATGAAAAACTGTTTTTT.

This clonotype showed up just a few times. The V and J genes are TRBV20-1 and TRBJ1-5; D is possibly TRBD1 (6 bases). Germline values: CDR1 DFQATT, CDR2 SNEGSKA (reference sequence). V lost 4 bases and J lost 2, with 12 bases in between. The CDR3 covers 14 residues. The CDR3 protein is CSAMGGQGNQPQHF. The CDR3 DNA sequence: TGCAGTGCTATGGGGGGCCAGGGCAATCAGCCCCAGCATTTT.

This clonotype was seen many times. J is TRBJ1-5 and V is TRBV27, with TRBD1 matching 7 bases. Germline V lookup: CDR1 MNHEY, CDR2 SMNVEV (reference sequence). V shed 5 bases and J 6 bases; nucleotides not matched to a gene: 4. The CDR3 is 13 amino acids. This CDR3 is CASSPRGLQPQHF. CDR3 DNA sequence: TGTGCCAGCAGTCCTAGGGGGCTTCAGCCCCAGCATTTT.